This TCR beta chain was observed in a study of blood T cell repertoires in COVID-19. Methods used by the authors: From reference gene primer amplification, estimates of nucleated cell counts were derived. Here immunoSEQ multiplex PCR was the method, and the copy in TCRdb shows in-frame clones only, minus some. That table gives V, J and clone size, and the DNA gave D and trimming. The table records some 240,000 clones, 81% of them present only once. The Seattle patients joined while their infection was active and were tracked longitudinally afterward. Trimming cost V 1 base and J 0 bases, with 12 bases left between them. The CDR3 extends over 16 amino acids. Per germline, CDR1 LGHDT and CDR2 YNNKEL (reference sequence).

The receptor was derived from a woman of 80 years or more with COVID-19, enrolled during active disease. V gene TRBV3-1 (or the pseudogene TRBV3-2) combines with J gene TRBJ1-1; tentatively, D is TRBD1 (6 bases). Sequenced sample: peripheral blood. CDR3 sequence (DNA): TGTGCCAGCAGCCAAGCAGGGGTACTCATGAACACTGAAGCTTTCTTT. As protein: CASSQAGVLMNTEAFF.